The 7 T cell receptor beta chains given below trace back to one sample, sequenced in a study of shared clonotypes between healthy human individuals. Assay: immunoSEQ multiplex PCR; the TCRdb copy retains only in-frame clones and omits some. The sample shows 2 million to 2.5 million clones, over 85% of them seen only once. The material sequenced was naive CD4+ T cells from PBMCs. Subset given: CD45RA+ positively selected. These receptors came from a man between 18 and 29 years old in good health. Some clones in this sample may be carry-over from other donors' samples.

This chain joins TRBV6-5 and TRBJ2-1; D possibly uses TRBD1 or TRBD2 (5 bases each). There are 15 residues in the CDR3. V gave up 0 bases and J gave up 6 bases, with 12 bases separating them. Germline loops: CDR1 MNHEY, CDR2 SVGAGI. The CDR3 DNA follows: TGTGCCAGCAGTTACTCGACGTCAGGGACCAATGAGCAGTTCTTC. The encoded protein is CASSYSTSGTNEQFF.

The rearrangement links TRBV5-1 to TRBJ2-5; TRBD2 matches 7 bases. The trim removed 4 bases at V and 5 bases at J, leaving 8 bases unmatched. The V gene's germline CDR1 is SGHRS and CDR2 YFSETQ. There are 14 residues in the CDR3. The CDR3: CASSRAGDSETQYF. DNA for the CDR3: TGCGCCAGCAGCCGGGCGGGAGATTCCGAGACCCAGTACTTC.

The V and J genes are TRBV5-1 and TRBJ2-2; 12 positions match TRBD2. The trim removed 4 bases at V and 4 bases at J, leaving 5 bases unmatched. The CDR3 runs to 16 residues. CDR1 is SGHRS, CDR2 YFSETQ, per germline. The CDR3, as DNA: TGCGCCAGCAGCCCAGGACTAGCGGGAATCACCGGGGAGCTGTTTTTT. Its protein product is CASSPGLAGITGELFF.

V and J are TRBV5-1 and TRBJ1-4; 9 bases map to TRBD1. Per the germline V gene, CDR1 is SGHRS and CDR2 is YFSETQ. With V trimmed by 7 bases and J by 5 bases, 6 bases remained unmatched. The CDR3 length is 14 residues. The CDR3 loop reads CASRPGTGNEKLFF. DNA of the CDR3: TGCGCCAGCCGCCCCGGGACAGGGAATGAAAAACTGTTTTTT.

The chain combines TRBV5-6 with TRBJ1-4; D call uncertain. Per germline, CDR1 SGHDT and CDR2 YYEEEE. Trimming took 0 bases from V and 8 from J, leaving 11 bases between them. The CDR3 consists of 14 residues. CDR3 in amino acids: CASSLDPGKEKLFF. As DNA, the CDR3 is TGTGCCAGCAGCTTGGACCCTGGGAAAGAAAAACTGTTTTTT.

V usage is TRBV5-6 and J usage is TRBJ2-1; 15 positions match TRBD2. Per germline, CDR1 SGHDT and CDR2 YYEEEE. The CDR3 totals 18 residues. Trimming took 4 bases from V and 7 from J; bases not matched to a gene: 12. Here the CDR3 reads CASSPQGLAGGFGNEQFF. CDR3 sequence (DNA): TGTGCCAGCAGCCCTCAAGGACTAGCGGGAGGGTTCGGGAATGAGCAGTTCTTC.

A word on this clone: The identical CDR3 is also encoded by other nucleotide sequences in the sample. The chain combines TRBV27 with TRBJ1-1; perhaps TRBD1 as D (5 bases). Germline-derived CDR1 and CDR2 are MNHEY and SMNVEV (reference sequence). The CDR3 runs to 14 residues. V lost 2 bases, J lost 4 bases, and 11 bases lay in between. As DNA, the CDR3 is TGTGCCAGCAGTTTACAGGGCTTGGGCACTGAAGCTTTCTTT. Translated: CASSLQGLGTEAFF.